This T cell receptor beta chain stems from a study of T cells after yellow fever vaccination. TCRdb independently ran MiXCR on the 5' RACE reads; one entry per CDR3 protein. The sample comprises around 200,000 distinct CDR3 sequences, 9.5% to 11% of which are singletons, and 30% to 45% rests with the top ten. V was clipped by 6 bases and J by 5 bases, with 14 bases between them. The CDR3 extends over 14 amino acids. In its sample, this clonotype was seen many times. The V and J genes are TRBV12-3 or TRBV12-4 and TRBJ2-1; no reliable D call. The sample in question was CD8+ T cells sorted from PBMCs, obtained 15 days after the yellow fever booster vaccination. The sequence derives from a man aged 18 to 35 who received the YFV17D yellow fever vaccine. The CDR3 region has the DNA TGTGCCAGCAGAGAATTCCGGGCCGACAATGAGCAGTTCTTC. This sequence encodes CASREFRADNEQFF.